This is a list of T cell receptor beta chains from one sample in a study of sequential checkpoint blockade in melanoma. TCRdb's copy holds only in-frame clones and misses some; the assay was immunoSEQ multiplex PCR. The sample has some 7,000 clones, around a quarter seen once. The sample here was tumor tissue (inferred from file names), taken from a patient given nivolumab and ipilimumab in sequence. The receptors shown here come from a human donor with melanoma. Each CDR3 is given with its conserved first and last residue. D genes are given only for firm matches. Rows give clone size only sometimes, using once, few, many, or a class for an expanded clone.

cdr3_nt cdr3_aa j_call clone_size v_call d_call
TGTGCCAGCAGTTACGACCAGCCCCAAGGGCGGGAGCAGTTCTTC CASSYDQPQGREQFF TRBJ2-1 few TRBV6-8 -
TGTGCCAGTAGTACTACGGGGACAGGGGGTCGATTTACCCAGTACTTC CASSTTGTGGRFTQYF TRBJ2-5 - TRBV19 TRBD1
TGTGCCAGCAGCCAAGATTTCGGGGATACGCAGTATTTT CASSQDFGDTQYF TRBJ2-3 - TRBV14 -
TGTGCCAGCAGACTCGGTACTATCGAGACCGGGGAGCTGTTTTTT CASRLGTIETGELFF TRBJ2-2 - TRBV11-3 -
TGTGCCACCTCACCCTCCCGGGACAGCGGCCAGCCCCAGCATTTT CATSPSRDSGQPQHF TRBJ1-5 medium-sized TRBV6-8 TRBD1
TGCGCCAGCAGCTGGGGGACTAGCGGACACAATGAGCAGTTCTTC CASSWGTSGHNEQFF TRBJ2-1 - TRBV5-1 TRBD2
TGCGCCAGCAGCTCCGCCCGCCCGGGTAGCTATGGCTACACCTTC CASSSARPGSYGYTF TRBJ1-2 few TRBV5-1 -
TGTGCCAGCAGTTACTCGGGACTAGCGGACACCGGGGAGCTGTTTTTT CASSYSGLADTGELFF TRBJ2-2 few TRBV6-8 TRBD2
TGTGCCAGCAGTTTACAACAACAGGGGATTGCGGAGACCCAGTACTTC CASSLQQQGIAETQYF TRBJ2-5 few TRBV6-8 TRBD1
TGTGCCAGCAGCCCCCGCGGGGGGACTAGCGGGGCCAATGAGCAGTTCTTC CASSPRGGTSGANEQFF TRBJ2-1 many TRBV11-3 TRBD2
TGTGCCACCCGCCTACTGGGACAACTAGCCAAAAACATTCAGTACTTC CATRLLGQLAKNIQYF TRBJ2-4 - TRBV15 -
TGTGCCAGCAGGGGTGGAAGCTCCTACAATGAGCAGTTCTTC CASRGGSSYNEQFF TRBJ2-1 many TRBV9 -
TGTGCCAGCTCACCGGTTATGAGGGATCTTCAGCCCCAGCATTTT CASSPVMRDLQPQHF TRBJ1-5 - TRBV18 -
TGTGCCAGCCAAAAGAGGGATAGCAATCAGCCCCAGCATTTT CASQKRDSNQPQHF TRBJ1-5 medium-sized TRBV6-8 -
TGTGCCAGCAGCCGGGACAGCTCCTTCAGGGAGACCCAGTACTTC CASSRDSSFRETQYF TRBJ2-5 - TRBV7-6 TRBD1
TGTGCCAGCAGCTTAAGAGGGTTTAGCAATCAGCCCCAGCATTTT CASSLRGFSNQPQHF TRBJ1-5 - TRBV11-3 -
TGTGCCACCCTGAAGAGGACAGGGTATAATGAGCAGTTCTTC CATLKRTGYNEQFF TRBJ2-1 few TRBV19 TRBD1
TGTGCCAGCAGCGACCGGGAGAGCGGGACCCAGTACTTC CASSDRESGTQYF TRBJ2-5 many TRBV9 -
TGCGCCAGCAGTCAGGGGGGGACCGGGGAGCTGTTTTTT CASSQGGTGELFF TRBJ2-2 few TRBV10-2 -
TGCAGCGCAACCGGGACAGCCAATGAGCAGTTCTTC CSATGTANEQFF TRBJ2-1 - TRBV29-1 TRBD1
TGTGCCAGCAGCCAAGGAGTAACAGGTCTGGACACCGGGGAGCTGTTTTTT CASSQGVTGLDTGELFF TRBJ2-2 few TRBV14 -
TGTGCCAGTAGTACGCCGATTTACTTGAAAAGACAAGAGACCCAGTACTTC CASSTPIYLKRQETQYF TRBJ2-5 once TRBV19 -
TGTGCCAGCAGGGTTACCAGTCAAGAGACCCAGTACTTC CASRVTSQETQYF TRBJ2-5 few TRBV6-8 -
TGCGCCAGCAGCTTGGCCCGGGACCCCAACACAGATACGCAGTATTTT CASSLARDPNTDTQYF TRBJ2-3 - TRBV5-1 -
TGTGCCAGCGCCACAGGGGACTCTGGAAACACCATATATTTT CASATGDSGNTIYF TRBJ1-3 few TRBV9 TRBD1
TGTGCCGGATTCCGTGCATTCGACTATGGCTACACCTTC CAGFRAFDYGYTF TRBJ1-2 - TRBV6-8 -
TGTGCCAGCTCACAAGGACTAGCGGGAGGGCCCTACAATGAGCAGTTCTTC CASSQGLAGGPYNEQFF TRBJ2-1 few TRBV18 TRBD2
TGTGCCAGCACACACCGGGCCCTTACGCAGTATTTT CASTHRALTQYF TRBJ2-3 few TRBV6-8 -
TGTGCCAGCAGTTTCCTGGGCACAGATACGCAGTATTTT CASSFLGTDTQYF TRBJ2-3 few TRBV9 -
TGTGCCAGCAGTGACCCCTCCGGGACGCTGAGCACTGAAGCTTTCTTT CASSDPSGTLSTEAFF TRBJ1-1 few TRBV6-8 -
TGTGCCAGCAGAATACAGGGTGTGAACACTGAAGCTTTCTTT CASRIQGVNTEAFF TRBJ1-1 - TRBV28 -
TGCGCCAGCAGCTTGGCCGGGGGGCAAACAGATACGCAGTATTTT CASSLAGGQTDTQYF TRBJ2-3 once TRBV5-1 -
TGTGCCGTCTTTAACACCGGGGAGCTGTTTTTT CAVFNTGELFF TRBJ2-2 - TRBV19 -
TGTGCCAGCAGTGAACCGGGACAGCTAGCCAGTGGCTACACCTTC CASSEPGQLASGYTF TRBJ1-2 - TRBV25-1 TRBD1
TGTGCCAGCAGCCGCTTGATGTCCTCGCGGGGCTACACCTTC CASSRLMSSRGYTF TRBJ1-2 - TRBV14 -
TGTGCCAGCAGCCTTCGACAGGGGGGCGACACTGAAGCTTTCTTT CASSLRQGGDTEAFF TRBJ1-1 many TRBV11-3 TRBD1
TGTGCCAGCAGCGTAGCTACAAGGACCACCAGCGGGGAGCTGTTTTTT CASSVATRTTSGELFF TRBJ2-2 few TRBV9 -
TGTGCCAGCAGCCCAATGCCGAGCGGATACAATGAGCAGTTCTTC CASSPMPSGYNEQFF TRBJ2-1 - TRBV11-3 -
TGTGCCAGCAGTAGCGGCGCCTCTGGGGGAGATACGCAGTATTTT CASSSGASGGDTQYF TRBJ2-3 few TRBV28 -
TGTGCCAGCAGCGTAGGTAGACAGGACCCACGATGGGGTGGCTACACCTTC CASSVGRQDPRWGGYTF TRBJ1-2 - TRBV9 -
TGTGCCAGCAGGATTTCATATGAGCAGTTCTTC CASRISYEQFF TRBJ2-1 once TRBV6-7 -
TGTGCCAGCAGCTTAATTTACGTGAATGGCCTCTCAAGATCCTATGAGCAGTTCTTC CASSLIYVNGLSRSYEQFF TRBJ2-1 many TRBV11-3 -
TGTGCCAGCAGCGTAGGACTAGATTACAATGAGCAGTTCTTC CASSVGLDYNEQFF TRBJ2-1 many TRBV11-3 TRBD2
TGTGCCAGCAGTGCAGACAGGAGGAACACCGGGGAGCTGTTTTTT CASSADRRNTGELFF TRBJ2-2 medium-sized TRBV14 -
TGTGCCAGCAGTAAGGGAGGGGGACAGTCAAGAAGGACTGAAGCTTTCTTT CASSKGGGQSRRTEAFF TRBJ1-1 few TRBV6-8 TRBD1
TGTGCCAGCACTCTCGGGGGCTCATTCATGAACACTGAAGCTTTCTTT CASTLGGSFMNTEAFF TRBJ1-1 - TRBV6-8 -
TGTGCCAGCAGCTTGGCCCCTACAGGGTCTGGGGCCAACGTCCTGACTTTC CASSLAPTGSGANVLTF TRBJ2-6 medium-sized TRBV11-3 -
TGCGCCAGCTATCTGGGGGGTGGTGGCGGTTACAATGAGCAGTTCTTC CASYLGGGGGYNEQFF TRBJ2-1 - TRBV5-1 -
TGCAGCGTTGAGTGGCAGGGGGCTCAAGAGACCCAGTACTTC CSVEWQGAQETQYF TRBJ2-5 - TRBV29-1 TRBD1
TGTGCCAGCACGCGGGGGGAGAGGAGCACAGATACGCAGTATTTT CASTRGERSTDTQYF TRBJ2-3 few TRBV12-5 TRBD2
TGTGCCTGGATGGGTGGGTCAAACCCAGGATTCAATCAGCCCCAGCATTTT CAWMGGSNPGFNQPQHF TRBJ1-5 - TRBV30 -
TGTGCCAGCAGCCCCCTGGGTGGGGGGTACTACACTGAAGCTTTCTTT CASSPLGGGYYTEAFF TRBJ1-1 - TRBV11-3 -